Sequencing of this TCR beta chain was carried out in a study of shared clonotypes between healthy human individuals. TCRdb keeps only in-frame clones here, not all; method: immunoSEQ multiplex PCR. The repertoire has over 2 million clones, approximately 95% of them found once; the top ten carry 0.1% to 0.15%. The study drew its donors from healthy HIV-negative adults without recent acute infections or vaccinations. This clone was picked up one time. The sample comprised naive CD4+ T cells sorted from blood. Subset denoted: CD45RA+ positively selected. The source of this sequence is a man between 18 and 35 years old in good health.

This CDR3 reads CASSLELAGGVTAQYF. The DNA for the CDR3 is TGTGCCAGCAGCTTAGAACTAGCGGGAGGCGTCACGGCCCAGTACTTC. The J gene is TRBJ2-5, the V gene TRBV7-2, with 12 bases fitting TRBD2. Unmatched junction bases numbered 9, after V lost 1 base and J lost 9 bases. Germline V gene data show CDR1 as SGHTA and CDR2 as FQGNSA. There are 16 residues in the CDR3.